This T cell receptor beta chain was found in a study of cytomegalovirus exposure and HLA in healthy donors. While the first cohort had 600 to 750 subjects, the donors belonged to the separate validation cohort of over a hundred subjects. From germline, CDR1 is LNHDA and CDR2 SQIVND (reference sequence). The CDR3 sequence is 12 residues long. V dropped 8 bases and J dropped 2 bases, with 9 bases sitting between them. TCRdb's copy holds only in-frame clones and misses some; the assay was immunoSEQ multiplex PCR. The data show 200,000 or so clones, roughly 82% seen once. Study-wide points: The study recorded around 160 TCR beta chains that were cytomegalovirus-associated. The classifier, whose performance was assessed in both the original and validation cohorts, reportedly diagnosed cytomegalovirus status with high specificity and sensitivity. Subsequent analysis of the 120 or so validation repertoires found a tendency for first-cohort TCR clusters to co-occur.

As concerns this clone: The target antigen is unknown.

Sequenced: PBMCs. This chain uses TRBV19 with TRBJ1-1, with D hard to call. The sequence came from a man younger than 35 in good health and CMV-seropositive. CDR3 region: CASFRGNTEAFF. Written as DNA, the CDR3 is TGTGCCAGTTTTCGAGGTAACACTGAAGCTTTCTTT.